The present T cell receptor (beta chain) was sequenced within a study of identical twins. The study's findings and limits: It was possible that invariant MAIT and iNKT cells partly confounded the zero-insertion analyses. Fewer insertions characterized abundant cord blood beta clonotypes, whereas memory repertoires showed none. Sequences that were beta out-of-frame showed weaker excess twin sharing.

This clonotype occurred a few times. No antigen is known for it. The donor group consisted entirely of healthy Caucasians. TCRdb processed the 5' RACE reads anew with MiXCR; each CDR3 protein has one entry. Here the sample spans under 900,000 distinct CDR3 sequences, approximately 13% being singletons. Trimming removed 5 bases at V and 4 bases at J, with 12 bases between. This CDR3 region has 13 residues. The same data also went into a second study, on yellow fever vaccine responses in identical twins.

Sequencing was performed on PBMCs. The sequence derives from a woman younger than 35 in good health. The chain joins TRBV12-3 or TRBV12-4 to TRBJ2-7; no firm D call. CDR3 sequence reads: CASSRGHVYEQYF. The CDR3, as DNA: TGTGCCAGCAGTCGCGGCCATGTTTACGAGCAGTACTTC.